This T cell receptor (beta chain) was retrieved from a study of CXCR3-negative and CXCR3-positive naive CD8 T cells (dated by TCRdb to about 2019). Some background on the complete study: In total, 120 million to 150 million TRB reads were obtained, which works out to roughly 1.5 +/- 0.3 million reads per library. Diversity and physicochemical repertoire analyses covered 10 to 11 donors pooled from two independent experiments. Naive subsets from several donors and memory cells from 3 donors were included in the TRBV-TRBJ cluster analysis.

For sequencing, a NextSeq 550 was employed. The Human TCR Profiling Kit (MiLaboratory) was used to prepare UMI-labeled 5' RACE TRB cDNA libraries. cDNA synthesis used the entire amount of extracted RNA, and PCR amplification then used the entire amount of cDNA produced. Libraries were prepared in parallel using an identical number of PCR cycles. On the study's bioinformatics: About 53,000 +/- 9,400 unique UMI-labeled TRB cDNA molecules per library were extracted with MIGEC and MiXCR, with at least two reads per UMI required. An average of approximately 40,000 +/- 10,000 functional in-frame TRB CDR3 nucleotide clonotypes without stop codons was found per library. After each sample was downsampled to 5000 UMI-labeled TRB molecules, VDJtools was used to calculate diversity metrics such as normalized Shannon-Wiener and Chao1. VDJtools was used to calculate clonotype-size-weighted physicochemical properties of the central five CDR3 residues, namely interaction energy, strength, volume and Kidera factor 4. TCRdb reprocessed the raw reads; every CDR3 protein sequence is a single record, and DNA is not supplied. TCRdb's processing, not the authors' own work, is the source of the V and J calls. The record for this sample contains over 55,000 distinct CDR3 sequences. The ten most abundant clones make up 4.8% of the sample.

Of note for this clonotype: The antigen it binds to is not known.

The cysteine opens and the phenylalanine closes a CDR3 of 15 amino acids. Only the protein is available. The germline V gene specifies SQVTM as CDR1 and ANQGSEA as CDR2. Findings and caveats that apply to the study as a whole: Freshly isolated PBMCs were used for most assays because CXCR3 expression partially decreased after cryopreservation. Because surface CD5, which is linked to self-reactivity in mice, was comparable between the naive subsets, TCR interaction strength was also inferred from TRB CDR3 physicochemical properties. Comparably high repertoire diversity was found in both naive subsets, whereas much lower repertoire diversity was found in memory CD8+ T cells. Similar TRBV-TRBJ usage was shown by naive CXCR3-negative and CXCR3-positive cells from the same donor, whereas distinct patterns were shown by memory cells. Compared with CXCR3-negative naive cells, CXCR3-positive naive cells had TRB CDR3s with higher hydrophobicity (lower Kidera factor 4), lower energy, and higher strength and volume indices.

Each CD8+ T cell subset was flow-sorted in triplicate, and 300,000 or so cells per subset were placed directly into RLT lysis buffer. To keep memory contaminants out, a stringent definition of naive CD8+ T cells was applied: CD45RO-CCR7+CD27+CD95-. Peripheral blood mononuclear cells were isolated from buffy coats by standard density gradient centrifugation. A FACSAria III was used to flow-sort naive CXCR3-negative and CXCR3-positive CD8+ T cells. Total RNA was extracted from sorted cells with an RNeasy Mini Kit. This receptor was identified in a human donor in good health. Some clones in this sample may be carry-over from other donors' samples. The chain employs TRBV29-1 and TRBJ2-7; TCRdb names TRBD1, which stays unverified in the absence of DNA. Material: naive CXCR3+ CD8+ T cells from blood. What this sample's cell subset or site label stands for: CD45RO-CCR7+CD27+CD95- naive CD8+ T cells expressing CXCR3 (TNR3+). The CDR3 region reads CSVEGGQGPPYEQYF.